This T cell receptor beta chain was identified in a study of T cells after yellow fever vaccination. General observations from the study: Weaker, the secondary response peaked sooner, at day 5 versus 15. The study re-detected most primary-vaccination clones after the booster (96% CD4, roughly 85% CD8). Abundant clonotypes (contaminants from the bulk population) could be present in FACS-sorted repertoires.

Synthesis of TCR cDNA relied on 5'RACE template switching, which attached a universal primer site and UMIs. TCRdb redid the calling of the 5' RACE reads with MiXCR, one entry per CDR3 protein. Altogether approximately 550,000 distinct CDR3 sequences are present, around 21% being singletons, with the ten largest covering approximately 14%. CDR1 and CDR2 from the germline V gene are SGHTA and FQGTGA. The CDR3 has 13 amino acids. Notes on this clonotype: Its antigen is unidentified. One end of the junction is discordant with germline, which a read error may explain.

J is TRBJ1-1 and V is TRBV7-3; D is unresolved. This receptor was taken from a man younger than 45 who received the YFV17D yellow fever vaccine. Sequenced material: PBMCs, taken 15 days after the yellow fever booster vaccination. The CDR3 reads CASSLIFGDGVIF. CDR3 coding DNA: TGTGCCAGCAGCTTAATTTTCGGCGATGGCGTTATCTTT.